Given below is one TCR beta chain in context. Antigen: not known. An end of the junction differs from the germline gene, which may be a read error. This entry belongs to a study of cytomegalovirus exposure and HLA in healthy donors. Study-wide findings and caveats: Cytomegalovirus-associated TCR beta chains were listed, numbering over 150. Researchers reported that a few CMV-associated chains were confirmed in vitro as CMV antigen-specific. Highest at DRB1 and lowest at HLA-C, TCR association rates differed among HLA loci in a later analysis.

Donors showed nominal health when sampled, although they likely had unrecorded immune exposures. Primers included in the PCR were 60 Vbeta and 13 Jbeta primers. Some clones are missing from TCRdb's copy, which holds only in-frame ones; the method was immunoSEQ multiplex PCR. The sample records approximately 130,000 clones, over 65% being singletons. CDR1 SEHNR and CDR2 FQNEAQ come from the germline V gene (reference sequence). This CDR3 is 12 amino acids long. The chain joins TRBV7-9 to TRBJ1-5; no firm D call. The specimen was PBMCs. This TCR was recovered from a man aged 45 to 65 in good health and CMV-seronegative. The CDR3 is CSSGRDQQPQHF. CDR3 DNA sequence: TGTTCCAGCGGGAGAGATCAGCAGCCCCAGCATTTT.